This T cell receptor beta chain stems from a study of T-cell memory formation after mild COVID-19. Study-level results: Contracting clones, day 15 to 85, had balanced CD4/CD8, and later expanders favored CD4+. For contracting clones, CD4+ ones sat mainly in CM and EM, CD8+ in EMRA. The pre-infection memory compartment contained some responding clones, suggesting cross-reactive memory joined.

V was clipped by 5 bases and J by 7 bases; unmatched bases: 19. The germline V gene has CDR1 SEHNR and CDR2 FQNEAQ (reference sequence). The CDR3 loop spans 17 amino acids. UMIs and sample barcodes were carried by the TCR alpha and TCR beta cDNA libraries that 5'RACE produced using constant-segment primers. TCRdb reprocessed the 5' RACE reads with MiXCR, giving one entry per CDR3 protein. The sample has under 35,000 distinct CDR3 sequences; roughly a sixth are singletons. To note about this clonotype: Antigen: not known.

This TCR derives from an adult who had mild COVID-19 (a few samples of this study predate the infection). Cell type and time point are not known. The chain couples TRBV7-9 to TRBJ1-2; 7 bases match TRBD1. Sequencing was carried out using PBMCs or a T cell subset sorted from them (not recorded which). Here the CDR3 DNA reads TGTGCCAGCAGCCGCCACCGGCCGGGACAGATTGGCGGTGGCTACACCTTC. It translates to CASSRHRPGQIGGGYTF.